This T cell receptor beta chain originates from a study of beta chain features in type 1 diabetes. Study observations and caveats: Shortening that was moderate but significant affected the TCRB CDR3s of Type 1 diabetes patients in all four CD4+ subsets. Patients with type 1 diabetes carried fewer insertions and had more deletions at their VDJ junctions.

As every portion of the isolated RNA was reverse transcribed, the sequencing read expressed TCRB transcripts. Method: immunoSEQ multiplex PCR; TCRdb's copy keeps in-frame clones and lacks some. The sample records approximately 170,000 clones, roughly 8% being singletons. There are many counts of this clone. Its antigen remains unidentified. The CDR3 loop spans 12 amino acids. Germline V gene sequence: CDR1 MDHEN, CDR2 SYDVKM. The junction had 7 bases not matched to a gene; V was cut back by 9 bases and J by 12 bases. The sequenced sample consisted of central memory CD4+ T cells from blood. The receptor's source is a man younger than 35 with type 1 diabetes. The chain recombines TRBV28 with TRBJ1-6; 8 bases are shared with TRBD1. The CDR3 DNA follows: TGTGCCAGTCGACAGGGGAAATTACCCCTCCACTTT. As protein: CASRQGKLPLHF. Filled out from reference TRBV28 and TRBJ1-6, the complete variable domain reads DVKVTQSSRYLVKRTGEKVFLECVQDMDHENMFWYRQDPGLGLRLIYFSYDVKMKEKGDIPEGYSVSREKKERFSLILESASTNQTSMYLCASRQGKLPLHFGNGTRLTVT.